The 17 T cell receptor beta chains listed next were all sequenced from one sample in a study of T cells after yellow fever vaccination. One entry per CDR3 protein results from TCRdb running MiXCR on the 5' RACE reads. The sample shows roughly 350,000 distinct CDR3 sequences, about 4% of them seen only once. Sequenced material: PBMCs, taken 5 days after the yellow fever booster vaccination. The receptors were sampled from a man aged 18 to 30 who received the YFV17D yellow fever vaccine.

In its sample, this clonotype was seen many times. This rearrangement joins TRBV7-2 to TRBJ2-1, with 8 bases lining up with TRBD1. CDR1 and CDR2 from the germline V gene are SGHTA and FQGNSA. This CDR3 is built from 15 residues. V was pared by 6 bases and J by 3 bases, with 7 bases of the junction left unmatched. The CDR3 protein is CASSYDRGVYNEQFF. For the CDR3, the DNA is TGTGCCAGCAGTTATGACAGGGGCGTCTACAATGAGCAGTTCTTC. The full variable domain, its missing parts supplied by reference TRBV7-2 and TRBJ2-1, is GAGVSQSPSNKVTEKGKDVELRCDPISGHTALYWYRQSLGQGLEFLIYFQGNSAPDKSGLPSDRFSAERTGGSVSTLTIQRTQQEDSAVYLCASSYDRGVYNEQFFGPGTRLTVL.

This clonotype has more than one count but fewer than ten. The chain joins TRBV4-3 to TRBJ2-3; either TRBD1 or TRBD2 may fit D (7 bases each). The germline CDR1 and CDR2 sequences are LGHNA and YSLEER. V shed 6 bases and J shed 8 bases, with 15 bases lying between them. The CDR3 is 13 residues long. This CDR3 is CASRRTGEGTQYF. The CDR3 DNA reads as TGCGCCAGCAGGCGAACAGGGGAGGGTACGCAGTATTTT.

CDR3 coding DNA: TGTGCCAGCAGATCACCAGGCGTGAGGAACACTGAAGCTTTCTTT. This encodes CASRSPGVRNTEAFF. J is TRBJ1-1 and V is TRBV7-2; D unclear. The CDR3 is made up of 15 amino acids. Trimming shortened V by 6 bases and J by 1 base, and 15 bases separated the two germline ends. Germline V CDR1 and CDR2: SGHTA, FQGNSA.

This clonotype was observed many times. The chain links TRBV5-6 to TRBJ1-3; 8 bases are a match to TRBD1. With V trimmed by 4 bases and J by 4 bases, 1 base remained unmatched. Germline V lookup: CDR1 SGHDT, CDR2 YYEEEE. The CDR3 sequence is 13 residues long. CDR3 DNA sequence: TGTGCCAGCAGCAGGGACAGGGGAAACACCATATATTTT. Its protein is CASSRDRGNTIYF.

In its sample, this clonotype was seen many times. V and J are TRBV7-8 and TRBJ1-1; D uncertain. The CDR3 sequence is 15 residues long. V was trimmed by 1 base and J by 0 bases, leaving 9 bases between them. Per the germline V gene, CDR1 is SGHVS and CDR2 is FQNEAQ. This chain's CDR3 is CASSLGPLMNTEAFF. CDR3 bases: TGTGCCAGCAGCTTAGGGCCTTTGATGAACACTGAAGCTTTCTTT.

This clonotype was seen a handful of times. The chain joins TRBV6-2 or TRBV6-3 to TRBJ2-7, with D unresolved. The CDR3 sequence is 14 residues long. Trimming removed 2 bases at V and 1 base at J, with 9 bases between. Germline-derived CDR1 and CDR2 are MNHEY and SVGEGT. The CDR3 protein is CASSYGLGSYEQYF. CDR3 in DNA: TGTGCCAGCAGTTACGGTCTGGGGTCCTACGAGCAGTACTTC.

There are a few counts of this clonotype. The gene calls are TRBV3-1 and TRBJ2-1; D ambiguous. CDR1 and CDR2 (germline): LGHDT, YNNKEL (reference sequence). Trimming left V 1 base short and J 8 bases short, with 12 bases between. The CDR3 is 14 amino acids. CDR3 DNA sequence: TGTGCCAGCAGCCAAGCTTCGAAGGTGGATGAGCAGTTCTTC. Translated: CASSQASKVDEQFF.

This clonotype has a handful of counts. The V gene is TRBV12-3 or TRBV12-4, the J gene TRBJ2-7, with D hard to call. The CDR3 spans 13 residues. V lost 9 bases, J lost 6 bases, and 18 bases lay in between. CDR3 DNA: TGTGCCAGTGCTGGCTGTCTTGGGTGCGAGCAGTACTTC. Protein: CASAGCLGCEQYF.

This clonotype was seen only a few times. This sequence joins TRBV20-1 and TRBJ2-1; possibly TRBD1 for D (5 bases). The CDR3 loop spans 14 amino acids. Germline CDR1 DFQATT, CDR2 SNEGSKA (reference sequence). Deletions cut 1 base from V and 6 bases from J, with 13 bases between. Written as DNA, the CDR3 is TGCAGTGCTAGAGCCTCCGACAGTTTCAATGAGCAGTTCTTC. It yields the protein CSARASDSFNEQFF.

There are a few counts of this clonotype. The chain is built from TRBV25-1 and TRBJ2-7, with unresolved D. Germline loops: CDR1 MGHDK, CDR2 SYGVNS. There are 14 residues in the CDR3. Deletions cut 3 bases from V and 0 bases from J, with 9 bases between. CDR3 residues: CASSDPGPSYEQYF. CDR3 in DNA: TGTGCCAGCAGTGATCCCGGTCCCTCCTACGAGCAGTACTTC.

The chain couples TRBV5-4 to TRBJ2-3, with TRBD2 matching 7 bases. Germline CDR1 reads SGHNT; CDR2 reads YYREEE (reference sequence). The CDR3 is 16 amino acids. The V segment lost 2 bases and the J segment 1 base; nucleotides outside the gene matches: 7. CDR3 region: CASSFKLSGGTDTQYF. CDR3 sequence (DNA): TGTGCCAGCAGCTTTAAACTAAGCGGGGGCACAGATACGCAGTATTTT.

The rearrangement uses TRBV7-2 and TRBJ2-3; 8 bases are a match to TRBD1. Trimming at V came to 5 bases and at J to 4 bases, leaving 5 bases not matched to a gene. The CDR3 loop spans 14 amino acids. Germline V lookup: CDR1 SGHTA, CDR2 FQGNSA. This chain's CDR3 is CASSKDRAADTQYF. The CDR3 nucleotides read TGTGCCAGCAGCAAGGACAGGGCTGCAGATACGCAGTATTTT.

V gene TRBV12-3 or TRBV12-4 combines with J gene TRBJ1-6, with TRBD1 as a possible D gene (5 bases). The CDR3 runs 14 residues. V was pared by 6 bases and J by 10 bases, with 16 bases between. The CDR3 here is CASSRTGSGSPLHF. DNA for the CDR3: TGTGCCAGCAGCCGTACAGGCAGTGGCTCACCCCTCCACTTT.

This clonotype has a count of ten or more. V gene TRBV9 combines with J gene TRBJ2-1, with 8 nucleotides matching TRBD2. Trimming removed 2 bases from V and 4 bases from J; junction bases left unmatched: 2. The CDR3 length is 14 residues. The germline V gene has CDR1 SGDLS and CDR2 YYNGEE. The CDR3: CASSVRGGYNEQFF. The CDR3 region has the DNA TGTGCCAGCAGCGTCCGGGGGGGTTACAATGAGCAGTTCTTC.

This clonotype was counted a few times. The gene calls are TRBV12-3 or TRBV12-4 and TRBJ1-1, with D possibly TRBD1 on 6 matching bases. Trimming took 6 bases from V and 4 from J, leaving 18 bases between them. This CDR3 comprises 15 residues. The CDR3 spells CASRPLNRAPTEAFF. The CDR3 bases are TGTGCCAGCAGACCCCTTAACAGGGCGCCCACTGAAGCTTTCTTT.

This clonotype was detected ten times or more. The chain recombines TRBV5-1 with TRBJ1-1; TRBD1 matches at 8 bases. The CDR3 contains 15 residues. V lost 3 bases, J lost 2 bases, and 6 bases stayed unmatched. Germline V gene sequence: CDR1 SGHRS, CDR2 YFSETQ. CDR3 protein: CASSYRQGINTEAFF. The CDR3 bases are TGCGCCAGCAGCTATAGACAGGGGATAAACACTGAAGCTTTCTTT.

CDR3 sequence (DNA): TGCGCCAGCCGTCCCGGGACAGGGGTTGGCGAGACCCAGTACTTC. Translating it yields CASRPGTGVGETQYF. The V gene is TRBV10-2, the J gene TRBJ2-5; 10 nucleotides line up with TRBD1. The V gene's germline CDR1 is WSHSY and CDR2 SAAADI. The CDR3 is 15 residues long. Trimming took 8 bases from V and 5 from J; bases not matched to a gene: 11.